Given below is one T cell receptor beta chain in context. The data originate from a study of T-cell reconstitution after alpha-beta-depleted transplantation in children. From germline, CDR1 is LNHNV and CDR2 YYDKDF (reference sequence). CDR3 length: 15 residues. Trimming left V 1 base short and J 4 bases short, with 10 bases between. Preparation of the TCRbeta library was carried out with unique molecular identifiers. TCRdb independently ran MiXCR on the PCR reads; one entry per CDR3 protein. The table records roughly 400,000 distinct CDR3 sequences, roughly 21% of them present only once. The receptor comes from a human donor who donated a stem cell graft to a child with acute myeloid leukemia. The J gene is TRBJ2-2, the V gene TRBV15; D unresolved. Sequencing was performed on PBMCs from the stem cell graft donor, taken from the stem cell graft. CDR3 DNA: TGTGCCACCAGCAGAGCGGCCGGTTTCACCGGGGAGCTGTTTTTT. This codes for CATSRAAGFTGELFF.